Reported below is one TCR beta chain. The antigen is unknown. Repertoires were generated with immunoSEQ multiplex PCR, while TCRdb's copy carries only in-frame clones and drops some. The data show under 25,000 clones, roughly 70% seen once. The CDR3 extends over 15 amino acids. CDR1 SGHTA and CDR2 FQGNSA come from the germline V gene. V gave up 5 bases and J gave up 4 bases, with 15 bases separating them. This sample's time point: cycle 4 day 1 (C4D1), after less than 7 weeks of nivolumab. Relapse after autologous stem cell transplantation occurred in every patient, and brentuximab vedotin exposure varied. This sample was included in a study of PD-1 blockade in classical Hodgkin lymphoma. Findings and caveats of the study: Those achieving complete response showed baseline diversity like newly diagnosed patients. CD4+ TCR diversity, unlike CD8+, climbed significantly by C4D1.

Sequences were derived from peripheral blood mononuclear cells (PBMCs), sampled before the fourth cycle of nivolumab. The TCR originated in a human donor with classical Hodgkin lymphoma. The V gene is TRBV7-2, the J gene TRBJ2-1; the D gene is possibly TRBD1 (6 bases). The DNA of the CDR3 is TGTGCCAGCAGCGCCGGACAGATTTATTACAATGAGCAGTTCTTC. The encoded protein is CASSAGQIYYNEQFF.